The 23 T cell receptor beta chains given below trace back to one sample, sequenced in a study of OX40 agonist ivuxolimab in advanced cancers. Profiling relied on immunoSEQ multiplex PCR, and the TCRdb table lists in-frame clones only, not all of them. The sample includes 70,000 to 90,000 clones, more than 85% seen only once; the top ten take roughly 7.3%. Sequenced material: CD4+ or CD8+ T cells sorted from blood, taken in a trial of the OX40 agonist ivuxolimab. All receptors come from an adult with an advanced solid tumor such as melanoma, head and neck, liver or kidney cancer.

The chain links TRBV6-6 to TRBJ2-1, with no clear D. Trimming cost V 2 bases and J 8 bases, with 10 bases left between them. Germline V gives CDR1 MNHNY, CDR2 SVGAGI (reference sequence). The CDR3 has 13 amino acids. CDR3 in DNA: TGTGCCAGCAGTTACGACCCGTGGGATGAGCAGTTCTTC. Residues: CASSYDPWDEQFF.

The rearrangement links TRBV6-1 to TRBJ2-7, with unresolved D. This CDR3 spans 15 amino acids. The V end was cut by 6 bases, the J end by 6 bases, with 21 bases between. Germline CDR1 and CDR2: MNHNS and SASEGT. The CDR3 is CASSSSLGKGGEQYF. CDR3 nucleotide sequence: TGTGCCAGCAGCTCCTCCCTTGGGAAGGGTGGCGAGCAGTACTTC.

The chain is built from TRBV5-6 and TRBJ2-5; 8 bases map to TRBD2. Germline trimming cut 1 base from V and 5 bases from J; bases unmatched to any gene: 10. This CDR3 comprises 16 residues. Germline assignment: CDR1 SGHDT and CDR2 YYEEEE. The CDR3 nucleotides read TGTGCCAGCAGCTTGAGAACTAGCGGAGGTGGGGAGACCCAGTACTTC. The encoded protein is CASSLRTSGGGETQYF.

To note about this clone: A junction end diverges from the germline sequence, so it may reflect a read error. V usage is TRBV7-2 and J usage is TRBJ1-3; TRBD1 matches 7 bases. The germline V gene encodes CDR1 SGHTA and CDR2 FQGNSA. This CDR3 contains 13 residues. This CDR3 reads CASSLATIDRALF. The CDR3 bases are TGTGCCAGCAGCTTAGCTACAATTGACAGGGCCCTTTTT.

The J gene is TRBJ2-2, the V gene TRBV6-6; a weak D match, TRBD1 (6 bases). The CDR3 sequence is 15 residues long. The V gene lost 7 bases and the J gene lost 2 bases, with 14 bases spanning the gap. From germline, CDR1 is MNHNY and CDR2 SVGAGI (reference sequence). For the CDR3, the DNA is TGTGCCAGCACCATCCAGGGGTTTAACACCGGGGAGCTGTTTTTT. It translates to CASTIQGFNTGELFF.

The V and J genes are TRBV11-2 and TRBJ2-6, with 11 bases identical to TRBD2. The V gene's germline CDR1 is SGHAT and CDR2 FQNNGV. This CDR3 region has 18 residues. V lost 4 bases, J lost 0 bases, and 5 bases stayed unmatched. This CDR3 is CASSYQGLAASGANVLTF. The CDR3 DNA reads TGTGCCAGCAGCTACCAGGGACTAGCGGCCTCTGGGGCCAACGTCCTGACTTTC. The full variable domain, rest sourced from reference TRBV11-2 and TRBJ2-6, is EAGVAQSPRYKIIEKRQSVAFWCNPISGHATLYWYQQILGQGPKLLIQFQNNGVVDDSQLPKDRFSAERLKGVDSTLKIQPAKLEDSAVYLCASSYQGLAASGANVLTFGAGSRLTVL.

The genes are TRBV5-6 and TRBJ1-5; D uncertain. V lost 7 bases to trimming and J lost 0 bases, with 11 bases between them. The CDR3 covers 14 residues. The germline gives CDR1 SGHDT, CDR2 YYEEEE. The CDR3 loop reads CASGRAGSNQPQHF. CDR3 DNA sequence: TGTGCCAGCGGTCGGGCAGGTAGCAATCAGCCCCAGCATTTT.

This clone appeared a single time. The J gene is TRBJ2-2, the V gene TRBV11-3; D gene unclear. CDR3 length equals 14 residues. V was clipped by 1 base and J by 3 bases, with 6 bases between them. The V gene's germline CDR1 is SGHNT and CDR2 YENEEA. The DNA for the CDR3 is TGTGCCAGCAGCTTAGGTCGGTACACCGGGGAGCTGTTTTTT. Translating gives CASSLGRYTGELFF.

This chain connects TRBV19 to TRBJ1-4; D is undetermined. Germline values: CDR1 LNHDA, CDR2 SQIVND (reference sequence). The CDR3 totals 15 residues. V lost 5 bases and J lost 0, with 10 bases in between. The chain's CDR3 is CASSAWTTTNEKLFF. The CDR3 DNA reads TGTGCCAGTAGTGCTTGGACCACAACTAATGAAAAACTGTTTTTT.

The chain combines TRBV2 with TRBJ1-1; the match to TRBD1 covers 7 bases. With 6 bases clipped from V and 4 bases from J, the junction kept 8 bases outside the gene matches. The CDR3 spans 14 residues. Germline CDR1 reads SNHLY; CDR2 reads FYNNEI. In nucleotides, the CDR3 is TGTGCCAGCAGCCGACAGGGAAGGGGCACTGAAGCTTTCTTT. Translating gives CASSRQGRGTEAFF.

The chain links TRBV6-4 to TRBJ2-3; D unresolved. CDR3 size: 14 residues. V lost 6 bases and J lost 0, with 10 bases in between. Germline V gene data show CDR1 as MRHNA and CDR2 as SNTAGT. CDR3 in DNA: TGTGCCAGCAGACAATCTGCTAGCACAGATACGCAGTATTTT. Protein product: CASRQSASTDTQYF.

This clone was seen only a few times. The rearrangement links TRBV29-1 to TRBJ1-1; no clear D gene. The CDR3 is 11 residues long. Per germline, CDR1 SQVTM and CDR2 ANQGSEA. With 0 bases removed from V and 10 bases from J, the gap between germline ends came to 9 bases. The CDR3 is CSVEDGRGAFF. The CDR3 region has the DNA TGCAGCGTTGAAGATGGTCGGGGAGCTTTCTTT. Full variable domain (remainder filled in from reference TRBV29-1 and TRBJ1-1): SAVISQKPSRDICQRGTSLTIQCQVDSQVTMMFWYRQQPGQSLTLIATANQGSEATYESGFVIDKFPISRPNLTFSTLTVSNMSPEDSSIYLCSVEDGRGAFFGQGTRLTVV.

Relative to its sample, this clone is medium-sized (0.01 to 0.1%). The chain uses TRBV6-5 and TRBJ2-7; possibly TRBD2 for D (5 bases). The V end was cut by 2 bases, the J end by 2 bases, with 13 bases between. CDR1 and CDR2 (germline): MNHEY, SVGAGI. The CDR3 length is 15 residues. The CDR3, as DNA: TGTGCCAGCAGTTACGCCGGGATCGAACCCTACGAGCAGTACTTC. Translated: CASSYAGIEPYEQYF.

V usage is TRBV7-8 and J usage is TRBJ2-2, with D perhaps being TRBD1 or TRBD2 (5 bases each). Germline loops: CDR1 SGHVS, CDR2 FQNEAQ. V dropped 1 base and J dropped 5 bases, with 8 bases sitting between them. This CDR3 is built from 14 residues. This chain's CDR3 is CASSLDGGTGELFF. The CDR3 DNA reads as TGTGCCAGCAGCTTAGATGGGGGAACCGGGGAGCTGTTTTTT.

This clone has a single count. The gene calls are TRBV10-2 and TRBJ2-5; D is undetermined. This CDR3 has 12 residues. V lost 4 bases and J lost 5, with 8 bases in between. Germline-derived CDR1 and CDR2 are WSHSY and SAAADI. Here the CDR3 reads CASSGGGETQYF. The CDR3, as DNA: TGCGCCAGCAGTGGGGGTGGGGAGACCCAGTACTTC.

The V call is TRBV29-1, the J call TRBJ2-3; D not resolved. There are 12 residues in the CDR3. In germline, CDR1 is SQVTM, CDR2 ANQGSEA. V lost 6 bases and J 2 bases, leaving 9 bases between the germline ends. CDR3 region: CSVVKSTDTQYF. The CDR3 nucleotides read TGCAGCGTGGTCAAATCCACAGATACGCAGTATTTT.

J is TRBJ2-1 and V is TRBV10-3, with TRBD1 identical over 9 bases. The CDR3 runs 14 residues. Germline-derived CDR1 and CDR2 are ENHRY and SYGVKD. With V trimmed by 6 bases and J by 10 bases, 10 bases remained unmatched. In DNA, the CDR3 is TGTGCCATCAGCGGGACAGGGCGAAGTAGGGAGCAGTTCTTC. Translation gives CAISGTGRSREQFF.

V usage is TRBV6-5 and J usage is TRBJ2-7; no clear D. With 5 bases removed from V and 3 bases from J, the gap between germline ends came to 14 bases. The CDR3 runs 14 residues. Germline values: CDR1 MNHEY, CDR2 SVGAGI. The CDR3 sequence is CASSPNYSIYEQYF. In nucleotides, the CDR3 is TGTGCCAGCAGTCCCAACTATTCTATCTACGAGCAGTACTTC.

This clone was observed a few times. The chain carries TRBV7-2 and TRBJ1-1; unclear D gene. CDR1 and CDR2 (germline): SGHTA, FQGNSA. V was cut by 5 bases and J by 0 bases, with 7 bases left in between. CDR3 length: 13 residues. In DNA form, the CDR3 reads TGTGCCAGCAGCCCGCACATGAACACTGAAGCTTTCTTT. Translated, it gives CASSPHMNTEAFF.

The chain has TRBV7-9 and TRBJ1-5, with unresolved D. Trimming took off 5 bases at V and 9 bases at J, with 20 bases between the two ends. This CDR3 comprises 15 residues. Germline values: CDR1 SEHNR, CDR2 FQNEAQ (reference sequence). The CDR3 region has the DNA TGTGCCAGCAGCCCTTGGAAGTCCCAATTTCGGCCCCAGCATTTT. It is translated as CASSPWKSQFRPQHF. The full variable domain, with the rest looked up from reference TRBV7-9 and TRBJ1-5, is DTGVSQNPRHKITKRGQNVTFRCDPISEHNRLYWYRQTLGQGPEFLTYFQNEAQLEKSRLLSDRFSAERPKGSFSTLEIQRTEQGDSAMYLCASSPWKSQFRPQHFGDGTRLSIL.

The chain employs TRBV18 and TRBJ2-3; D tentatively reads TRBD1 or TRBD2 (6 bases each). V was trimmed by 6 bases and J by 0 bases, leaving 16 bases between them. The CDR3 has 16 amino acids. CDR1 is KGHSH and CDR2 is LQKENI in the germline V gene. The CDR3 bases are TGTGCCAGCTCTCCTTTGAGGGGGACTAGCACAGATACGCAGTATTTT. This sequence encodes CASSPLRGTSTDTQYF.

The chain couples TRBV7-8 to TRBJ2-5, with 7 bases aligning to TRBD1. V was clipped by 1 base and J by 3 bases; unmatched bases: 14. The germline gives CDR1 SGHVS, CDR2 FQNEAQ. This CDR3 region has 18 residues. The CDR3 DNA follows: TGTGCCAGCAGCTTAGGACAAGCTTGGGCAGGGGGTAAAGAGACCCAGTACTTC. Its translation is CASSLGQAWAGGKETQYF.

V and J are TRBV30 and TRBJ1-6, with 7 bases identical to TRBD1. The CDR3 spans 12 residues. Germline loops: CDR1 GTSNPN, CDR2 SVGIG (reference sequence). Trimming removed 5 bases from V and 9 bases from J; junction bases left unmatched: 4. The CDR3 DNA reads TGTGCCTGGGACAGGGAAGGTTCACCCCTCCACTTT. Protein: CAWDREGSPLHF.